This TCR beta chain was observed in a study of CD8 T cells in Susac syndrome. Random hexamers were used to reverse transcribe an amount of roughly 0.45 to 1 ug RNA. An immunoSEQ multiplex PCR generated amplified TCR beta CDR3 products spanning 54 Vbeta and 13 Jbeta. Via MiXCR, TCRdb re-called the immunoSEQ multiplex PCR reads, giving one row per CDR3 protein. The sample contains 160,000 or so distinct CDR3 sequences, about 95% of which appear only once. Trimming shortened V by 1 base and J by 2 bases, and 7 bases separated the two germline ends. Per the germline V gene, CDR1 is SGHRS and CDR2 is YFSETQ. This CDR3 is built from 13 residues.

Sequencing used CD8+ T cells from PBMCs. The rearrangement links TRBV5-1 to TRBJ2-7; D not resolved. The clonotype was recovered from a human donor with multiple sclerosis. CDR3 sequence reads: CASSLRAAYEQYF. For the CDR3, the DNA is TGCGCCAGCAGCTTGAGGGCGGCCTACGAGCAGTACTTC.